This T cell receptor beta chain was captured by sequencing in a study of T-cell reconstitution after alpha-beta-depleted transplantation in children (dated by TCRdb to about 2016). Background on the whole study: Using TCR repertoire profiling, the study quantitatively followed how T-cell immune reconstitution unfolded in children after TCRalphabeta/CD19-depleted allogeneic hematopoietic cell transplantation. The research as a whole found: The frequencies of hyperexpanded clones fell over the following months, and after one year, T-cell counts and TCRbeta diversity were mostly attributed to newly produced T cells. The high TCRbeta diversity at day 60 in some patients was ascribed to recipient T cells and intrathymic progenitors that had survived conditioning. Apparently early alphabetaT-cell count recovery about two months after transplant reportedly relied on only several hundred rapidly expanded clones derived from non-depleted graft cells.

According to the study, the label for this sample's treatment or condition signals: allogeneic hematopoietic cell transplantation with graft depleted of TCRalphabeta T cells and CD19 B cells. Transplant recipients were children who received TCRalphabeta/CD19-depleted allogeneic hematopoietic cell grafts. The library was produced with PCR. The instrument was an Illumina HiSeq 2500. Molecular barcoding was employed in the preparation of TCR libraries, with unique molecular identifiers being used to normalize TCRbeta repertoire quantification. TCRdb itself trimmed the public reads at Q25 with fastp, ran MiXCR and retained productive beta chains. Rows matching on CDR3 protein sequence are summarized as one entry with the most common DNA and genes. The sample table records around 180,000 distinct CDR3 sequences; approximately 10% of these occur just once. Roughly 13% of the sample comes from the top ten.

For CDR1 and CDR2, the germline V gene lists MGHRA and YSYEKL. Trimming at the junction amounts to 6 bases on V and 6 bases on J, and the germline ends lie 17 bases apart. The CDR3, cysteine through phenylalanine, is 14 amino acids long. Just the 42-base CDR3 DNA is kept, in frame starting at base 1. Ten or more counts support this clonotype. Its antigen specificity is not known. Base qualities are not at hand, and no much larger clone is one base apart. The sample in question was PBMCs, obtained before TCRalphabeta/CD19-depleted stem cell transplant. The chain employs TRBV4-1 and TRBJ1-1; TRBD1 is possibly the D segment (5 matching bases). This clonotype originated in a boy aged 2-15 years with acute myeloid leukemia, due to receive a stem cell transplant. The DNA sequence is as follows: TGCGCCAGCAGAACCCCGGGGGGGAGAGCTGAAGCTTTCTTT. It encodes CASRTPGGRAEAFF.